Below, 7 T cell receptor beta chains from the same sample are listed, as sequenced in a study of vaccination and CD4 T cells after COVID-19. The Oncomine TCR Beta short-read assay sequenced DNA from cultured CD4+ T cells. TCRdb redid the calling of the PCR reads with MiXCR, one entry per CDR3 protein. The sample includes approximately 9,000 distinct CDR3 sequences, about 66% of them seen just once. Antigens of these TCRs are unknown. The treatment here: roughly 10-day PBMC culture with coronavirus spike peptide pools or control peptides (ViraFEST assay). The sample was CD4+ T cells from blood, cultured in vitro. These receptors were collected from a human donor who had recovered from COVID-19.

The chain employs TRBV7-3 and TRBJ1-3; TRBD1 matches at 10 bases. The CDR3 is 14 amino acids. With V trimmed by 5 bases and J by 6 bases, 4 bases remained unmatched. Germline V gene lookup returns CDR1 SGHTA and CDR2 FQGTGA. CDR3 in DNA: TGTGCCAGCAGCCCCGGGACAGGGGCAAACACCATATATTTT. Translation gives CASSPGTGANTIYF. The complete variable domain, with remaining parts taken from reference TRBV7-3 and TRBJ1-3, reads GAGVSQTPSNKVTEKGKYVELRCDPISGHTALYWYRQSLGQGPEFLIYFQGTGAADDSGLPNDRFFAVRPEGSVSTLKIQRTERGDSAVYLCASSPGTGANTIYFGEGSWLTVV.

The V gene is TRBV6-1, the J gene TRBJ2-7; no firm D call. The CDR3 consists of 11 residues. The germline V and J ends were trimmed by 4 bases and 0 bases, with 1 base remaining between them. Germline CDR1 and CDR2: MNHNS and SASEGT. CDR3: CASSVSYEQYF. As DNA, the CDR3 is TGTGCCAGCAGTGTCTCCTACGAGCAGTACTTC.

The chain has TRBV19 and TRBJ1-2; D gene uncertain. Deletions cut 7 bases from V and 6 bases from J, with 12 bases between. The CDR3 is 12 amino acids. CDR1 LNHDA and CDR2 SQIVND come from the germline V gene (reference sequence). The CDR3 here is CASKEGRDGYTF. Here the CDR3 DNA reads TGTGCCAGTAAAGAGGGTAGGGATGGCTACACCTTC.

V gene TRBV7-9 combines with J gene TRBJ1-1; the D is unclear. The CDR3 has 14 amino acids. Germline V gene lookup returns CDR1 SEHNR and CDR2 FQNEAQ (reference sequence). V was pared by 5 bases and J by 6 bases, with 16 bases between. In DNA, the CDR3 is TGTGCCAGCAGCAAAGGGTCACCGGTTTCTGAAGCTTTCTTT. Translation gives CASSKGSPVSEAFF.

This sequence joins TRBV20-1 and TRBJ1-6, with 8 bases aligning to TRBD1. J was trimmed by 6 bases and V by 5 bases; bases with no gene match: 6. This CDR3 has 14 amino acids. CDR1 is DFQATT and CDR2 is SNEGSKA in the germline V gene (reference sequence). In nucleotides, the CDR3 is TGCAGTGCTGGACAGGGTAGCGGTAATTCACCCCTCCACTTT. As protein: CSAGQGSGNSPLHF.

The rearrangement uses TRBV6-5 and TRBJ1-1, with a weak D call TRBD1 (6 bases). The CDR3 has 15 amino acids. Germline V gene sequence: CDR1 MNHEY, CDR2 SVGAGI. Deletions cut 2 bases from V and 1 base from J, with 11 bases between. Here the CDR3 reads CASSYRGARNTEAFF. DNA for the CDR3: TGTGCCAGCAGTTACCGGGGGGCGCGGAACACTGAAGCTTTCTTT.

The J gene is TRBJ2-1, the V gene TRBV5-1, with D perhaps matching TRBD2 (6 bases). V dropped 0 bases and J dropped 4 bases, with 11 bases sitting between them. The V gene's germline CDR1 is SGHRS and CDR2 YFSETQ. CDR3 length equals 15 residues. CDR3 nucleotide sequence: TGCGCCAGCAGCTTGGGGCTAGCGCTGTACAATGAGCAGTTCTTC. Translation: CASSLGLALYNEQFF.